The 12 T cell receptor beta chains in this list originate from one sample, sequenced in a study of identical twins (dated by TCRdb to the mid-2010s). Receptor libraries were prepared by 5' RACE. Sequencing relied on an Illumina HiSeq 2000. The raw public data were reprocessed by TCRdb itself: fastp quality trimming at Q25, MiXCR clonotype calling, in-frame beta chains only. Each entry merges the rows of one CDR3 protein and shows their most common DNA and genes. The sample contains 1.5 million to 2 million distinct CDR3 sequences, around 29% of them found a single time. Approximately 0.29% of the sample is taken by the ten largest. The sample was cord blood. These receptors originate from a newborn girl in good health.

There are a few counts of this clonotype. J is TRBJ2-3 and V is TRBV12-3 or TRBV12-4, with TRBD2 matching over 11 bases. The V segment lost 5 bases and the J segment 0 bases; nucleotides outside the gene matches: 13. The CDR3 extends over 19 amino acids. CDR3 sequence (DNA): TGTGCCAGCAGTCGGACTAGCGGGCAAATCGGGACTAGCACAGATACGCAGTATTTT. Protein: CASSRTSGQIGTSTDTQYF.

The chain has TRBV7-2 and TRBJ1-6; D is uncertain. The germline gives CDR1 SGHTA, CDR2 FQGNSA. Between the trimmed V and J ends, which lost 6 bases and 6 bases, there was a span of 15 bases. CDR3 size: 15 residues. The CDR3 reads CASRTETSLNSPLHF. CDR3 bases: TGTGCCAGCAGAACAGAGACCTCGCTTAATTCACCCCTCCACTTT.

The rearrangement uses TRBV27 and TRBJ1-4, with 9 positions matching TRBD1. This CDR3 comprises 14 residues. The V and J ends lost 7 bases and 8 bases, in that order; junction bases with no gene match: 8. CDR1 is MNHEY, CDR2 SMNVEV, per germline (reference sequence). The DNA of the CDR3 is TGTGCCAGCACCCGGACAGGGGTCTCGGAAAAACTGTTTTTT. This sequence encodes CASTRTGVSEKLFF.

This chain uses TRBV29-1 with TRBJ2-4; TRBD2 aligns across 10 bases. The J call may be mistaken, given a closer DNA end match to TRBJ2-7. Germline values: CDR1 SQVTM, CDR2 ANQGSEA. The CDR3 runs to 13 residues. CDR3 in amino acids: CSVARTSGDEQYF. CDR3 bases: TGCAGCGTTGCTAGGACTAGCGGCGACGAGCAGTACTTC.

The table lists this clonotype with many counts. CDR3 sequence (DNA): TGTGCCAGCAGTCTGGCGACTAATGAAAAACTGTTTTTT. Translation: CASSLATNEKLFF. The chain links TRBV7-2 to TRBJ1-4; D is undetermined. Germline V lookup: CDR1 SGHTA, CDR2 FQGNSA. The CDR3 contains 13 residues. Trimming removed 6 bases from V and 2 bases from J, with 7 bases in between.

The rearrangement links TRBV7-7 to TRBJ2-7; D is possibly TRBD2 (6 bases). This CDR3 spans 16 amino acids. Trimming removed 1 base from V and 7 bases from J, with 20 bases in between. The germline gives CDR1 SSHAT, CDR2 FNYEAQ (reference sequence). CDR3 nucleotide sequence: TGTGCCAGCAGCTTAGTTCTAGGGGCGGGGTACGATGAGCAGTACTTC. This translates into CASSLVLGAGYDEQYF.

This chain links TRBV12-3 or TRBV12-4 with TRBJ2-3; no reliable D call. The CDR3 totals 15 residues. Trimming shortened V by 6 bases and J by 1 base, and 14 bases separated the two germline ends. The CDR3 reads CASSPIAPRTDTQYF. The CDR3 nucleotides are TGTGCCAGCAGCCCTATAGCCCCCCGCACAGATACGCAGTATTTT.

The CDR3 nucleotides read TGTGCCAGCAGCTTAGTGGGCGGGGGGGCCGTAGATACGCAGTATTTT. Translated: CASSLVGGGAVDTQYF. The chain is built from TRBV9 and TRBJ2-3; 9 bases match TRBD2. CDR3 size: 16 residues. In germline, CDR1 is SGDLS, CDR2 YYNGEE. V was clipped by 4 bases and J by 5 bases; unmatched bases: 11.

This clonotype occurred a few times. The chain joins TRBV7-9 to TRBJ2-3; a possible D gene is TRBD2 (6 bases). The V gene lost 10 bases and the J gene lost 6 bases, with 32 bases spanning the gap. CDR1 and CDR2 (germline): SEHNR, FQNEAQ (reference sequence). The CDR3 is made up of 18 amino acids. The CDR3, as DNA: TGTGCCACCGTAAGCTCGTATGCGGGACTGACAATCCTGGATACGCAGTATTTT. This sequence encodes CATVSSYAGLTILDTQYF.

The chain recombines TRBV12-3 or TRBV12-4 with TRBJ1-1, with a possible D match to TRBD1 (5 bases). This CDR3 is built from 15 residues. The V and J ends lost 3 bases and 0 bases respectively, with 11 bases between them. CDR3: CASSFGGGLNTEAFF. The DNA of the CDR3 is TGTGCCAGCAGTTTCGGCGGGGGTTTGAACACTGAAGCTTTCTTT.

This sequence joins TRBV4-1 and TRBJ2-1; 10 positions match TRBD2. V lost 6 bases and J lost 7; bases outside the gene matches: 9. Germline V gene lookup returns CDR1 MGHRA and CDR2 YSYEKL. The CDR3 runs 15 residues. The CDR3 nucleotides are TGCGCCAGCAGAACACTAGCGGGAAATAGGAATGAGCAGTTCTTC. Protein: CASRTLAGNRNEQFF.

The V and J genes are TRBV7-8 and TRBJ1-4, with 8 bases fitting TRBD1. CDR1 SGHVS and CDR2 FQNEAQ come from the germline V gene. The CDR3 contains 15 residues. Trimming removed 5 bases from V and 7 bases from J; junction bases left unmatched: 9. CDR3 in amino acids: CASSAEDRVREKLFF. CDR3 in DNA: TGTGCCAGCAGCGCGGAGGACAGGGTTCGTGAAAAACTGTTTTTT.